The 7 T cell receptor beta chains presented below share a single source sample, sequenced in a study of CD8 T cells in ankylosing spondylitis (dated by TCRdb to 2017 to 2019). The receptor library was made with 5' RACE. TCRdb lists the instrument as Illumina HiSeq 2500. TCRdb's own reprocessing of the public reads used fastp at Q25 and MiXCR and kept productive beta chains. A single entry per CDR3 protein holds the most common genes and DNA from its merged rows. This sample comprises 9,900 or so distinct CDR3 sequences, approximately 5.9% of them detected only once. Together, the top ten hold about 42% of the sample. The sample taken for sequencing was blood, either unsorted or a sorted T cell fraction (not recorded which). These receptors came from a female donor with ankylosing spondylitis or in good health (not recorded which).

This clonotype was seen repeatedly, ten times or more. The chain recombines TRBV9 with TRBJ1-2; D is perhaps TRBD1 (6 bases). The CDR3 has 15 amino acids. Germline assignment: CDR1 SGDLS and CDR2 YYNGEE. V lost 4 bases and J 0 bases, leaving 13 bases between the germline ends. Written as DNA, the CDR3 is TGTGCCAGCAGCTTAGGACAGAAAGCTAACTATGGCTACACCTTC. Its translation: CASSLGQKANYGYTF.

This clonotype is termed medium-sized. V and J are TRBV9 and TRBJ1-2; D gene unclear. V lost 4 bases and J lost 5, with 12 bases in between. This CDR3 contains 13 residues. Germline V gives CDR1 SGDLS, CDR2 YYNGEE. CDR3 amino acids: CASSPYGVYGYTF. In nucleotides, the CDR3 is TGTGCCAGCAGCCCTTATGGGGTATATGGCTACACCTTC. The entire variable domain, with the rest obtained from reference TRBV9 and TRBJ1-2, is as follows: DSGVTQTPKHLITATGQRVTLRCSPRSGDLSVYWYQQSLDQGLQFLIQYYNGEERAKGNILERFSAQQFPDLHSELNLSSLELGDSALYFCASSPYGVYGYTFGSGTRLTVV.

This clonotype qualifies as medium-sized (0.01 to 0.1%). V and J are TRBV9 and TRBJ2-7; 7 bases are a match to TRBD2. The CDR3 runs to 14 residues. V was pared by 0 bases and J by 2 bases, with 2 bases of the junction left unmatched. Germline V gives CDR1 SGDLS, CDR2 YYNGEE. CDR3 residues: CASSVGGGTYEQYF. The CDR3 nucleotides are TGTGCCAGCAGCGTAGGGGGGGGAACCTACGAGCAGTACTTC.

The table lists this clonotype with many counts. The chain couples TRBV9 to TRBJ2-3; 11 bases line up with TRBD2. Trimming cost V 0 bases and J 8 bases; bases outside gene matches: 8. The CDR3 is 16 residues long. From germline, CDR1 is SGDLS and CDR2 YYNGEE. The CDR3 is CASSVASGGLGGTQYF. CDR3 in DNA: TGTGCCAGCAGCGTAGCTAGCGGGGGGCTCGGAGGTACGCAGTATTTT.

By share, this clonotype counts as medium-sized (0.01 to 0.1%). V and J are TRBV9 and TRBJ2-1; D is unclear. The V end lost 0 bases, the J end lost 8 bases, and 6 bases lay between the germline ends. The germline V gene has CDR1 SGDLS and CDR2 YYNGEE. The CDR3 covers 12 residues. This chain's CDR3 is CASSVGEDEQFF. The DNA of the CDR3 is TGTGCCAGCAGCGTAGGAGAGGATGAGCAGTTCTTC. Drawing the rest from reference TRBV9 and TRBJ2-1, the complete variable domain is DSGVTQTPKHLITATGQRVTLRCSPRSGDLSVYWYQQSLDQGLQFLIQYYNGEERAKGNILERFSAQQFPDLHSELNLSSLELGDSALYFCASSVGEDEQFFGPGTRLTVL.

This clonotype is labeled medium-sized (0.01 to 0.1%). CDR3 DNA sequence: TGTGCCAGCAGCACAGGACAGTCCTCTGGAAACACCATATATTTT. Translation gives CASSTGQSSGNTIYF. This chain uses TRBV9 with TRBJ1-3; D perhaps matches TRBD1 (6 bases). V was trimmed by 4 bases and J by 0 bases, leaving 11 bases between them. The CDR3 runs to 15 residues. Germline V gives CDR1 SGDLS, CDR2 YYNGEE.

This clonotype was picked up a small number of times. The chain is built from TRBV9 and TRBJ2-5; D unresolved. Trimming took off 4 bases at V and 0 bases at J, with 10 bases between the two ends. From germline, CDR1 is SGDLS and CDR2 YYNGEE. The CDR3 is 14 amino acids. The CDR3 spells CASSFRHNQETQYF. For the CDR3, the DNA is TGTGCCAGCAGCTTTCGACACAACCAAGAGACCCAGTACTTC.